The 24 T cell receptor beta chains below all came from one sample that was sequenced in a study of identical twins. Via MiXCR, TCRdb re-called the 5' RACE reads, giving one row per CDR3 protein. This repertoire shows around 960,000 distinct CDR3 sequences, roughly 12% found once; its top ten account for around 1.5%. The same sample was also studied in work on yellow fever vaccine responses in identical twins.

Sequencing was carried out using PBMCs. The receptor source for this set is a woman under 30 in good health.

The V gene is TRBV2, the J gene TRBJ1-4, with TRBD1 matching over 8 bases. The CDR3 spans 16 residues. The V segment lost 0 bases and the J segment 8 bases; nucleotides outside the gene matches: 8. Germline V gene sequence: CDR1 SNHLY, CDR2 FYNNEI. The CDR3 coding sequence is TGTGCCAGCAGTGAAGCCGAGACAGGGGCGGGAGAAAAACTGTTTTTT. This sequence encodes CASSEAETGAGEKLFF.

The J gene is TRBJ2-7, the V gene TRBV12-5; perhaps TRBD2 as D (6 bases). The CDR3 consists of 13 residues. Germline V gene sequence: CDR1 LGHNT, CDR2 FRNRAP. V lost 6 bases and J 3 bases, leaving 12 bases between the germline ends. The CDR3 spells CASGRTTIYEQYF. The CDR3 DNA reads as TGTGCTAGTGGCAGGACTACAATCTACGAGCAGTACTTC. Complete variable domain (other parts from reference TRBV12-5 and TRBJ2-7): DARVTQTPRHKVTEMGQEVTMRCQPILGHNTVFWYRQTMMQGLELLAYFRNRAPLDDSGMPKDRFSAEMPDATLATLKIQPSEPRDSAVYFCASGRTTIYEQYFGPGTRLTVT.

This clonotype was counted a few times. The chain is built from TRBV5-1 and TRBJ1-2; a possible D gene is TRBD1 (6 bases). The CDR3 covers 15 residues. Trimming left V 4 bases short and J 8 bases short, with 21 bases between. In germline, CDR1 is SGHRS, CDR2 YFSETQ. The DNA of the CDR3 is TGCGCCAGCAGCCCGGTGGGGGGCCTACCGGCAGGCTACACCTTC. Its protein is CASSPVGGLPAGYTF.

The chain has TRBV7-9 and TRBJ2-5; tentatively, D is TRBD2 (6 bases). Looked up from germline, CDR1 is SEHNR and CDR2 is FQNEAQ (reference sequence). V was shortened by 1 base and J by 1 base, with 10 bases between the two germline ends. CDR3 size: 15 residues. CDR3 sequence: CASSLGDFRQETQYF. The DNA of the CDR3 is TGTGCCAGCAGCTTAGGGGACTTCCGCCAAGAGACCCAGTACTTC.

This clonotype was observed many times. The chain carries TRBV2 and TRBJ1-1, with D possibly being TRBD1 (6 bases). Trimming took off 11 bases at V and 0 bases at J, with 13 bases between the two ends. Germline CDR1 and CDR2: SNHLY and FYNNEI. There are 13 residues in the CDR3. The CDR3 region has the DNA TGTGCCGGGAGACAGGACATGAACACTGAAGCTTTCTTT. Protein: CAGRQDMNTEAFF.

This clonotype was seen many times. The chain combines TRBV10-3 with TRBJ1-5; D not resolved. This CDR3 spans 12 amino acids. The V end was cut by 8 bases, the J end by 0 bases, with 5 bases between. CDR1 ENHRY and CDR2 SYGVKD come from the germline V gene. CDR3 DNA sequence: TGTGCCATCGGGGATAGCAATCAGCCCCAGCATTTT. Protein product: CAIGDSNQPQHF.

Many counts were recorded for this clonotype. J is TRBJ2-7 and V is TRBV29-1; 10 bases match TRBD1. The CDR3 is made up of 15 amino acids. The junction had 9 bases not matched to a gene; V was cut back by 3 bases and J by 4 bases. From germline, CDR1 is SQVTM and CDR2 ANQGSEA. In DNA, the CDR3 is TGCAGCGTTGAGTTAGGGGACAGGGGACCGTACGAGCAGTACTTC. Amino acid sequence: CSVELGDRGPYEQYF.

The chain carries TRBV5-1 and TRBJ2-3; no firm D call. Trimming left V 4 bases short and J 2 bases short, with 8 bases between. This CDR3 contains 13 residues. From germline, CDR1 is SGHRS and CDR2 YFSETQ. CDR3 sequence: CASSPGPTDTQYF. The CDR3 coding sequence is TGCGCCAGCAGCCCAGGACCCACAGATACGCAGTATTTT.

This clonotype was recorded at least ten times. V usage is TRBV28 and J usage is TRBJ1-2, with D tentatively TRBD1 (5 bases). The CDR3 covers 12 residues. Germline V gene data show CDR1 as MDHEN and CDR2 as SYDVKM. V was clipped by 3 bases and J by 8 bases, with 10 bases between them. The CDR3 loop is CASSLYGGGYTF. CDR3 nucleotides: TGTGCCAGCAGTTTGTATGGGGGGGGCTACACCTTC.

This clonotype was detected only a few times. The rearrangement uses TRBV12-3 or TRBV12-4 and TRBJ1-6; the D is unclear. Between the trimmed V and J ends, which lost 4 bases and 13 bases, there was a span of 14 bases. This CDR3 has 13 residues. CDR3 DNA sequence: TGTGCCAGCAGTTGGCGCGCAGAGGCCCCCCTCCACTTT. Protein product: CASSWRAEAPLHF.

The rearrangement joins TRBV20-1 to TRBJ2-7; 9 positions agree with TRBD1. The CDR3 sequence is 15 residues long. Germline trimming cut 2 bases from V and 5 bases from J; bases unmatched to any gene: 10. Germline CDR1 reads DFQATT; CDR2 reads SNEGSKA (reference sequence). The CDR3 DNA follows: TGCAGTGCTAGATATGAACAGGGGGCGATCGACGAGCAGTACTTC. Translated, it gives CSARYEQGAIDEQYF.

This clonotype came up many times. The chain is built from TRBV20-1 and TRBJ1-5; perhaps TRBD1 as D (5 bases). Germline V gene lookup returns CDR1 DFQATT and CDR2 SNEGSKA (reference sequence). The CDR3 length is 15 residues. The V end lost 6 bases, the J end lost 0 bases, and 15 bases lay between the germline ends. The CDR3 here is CSAMTEIYSNQPQHF. CDR3 bases: TGCAGTGCCATGACAGAGATCTATAGCAATCAGCCCCAGCATTTT.

Ten or more counts support this clonotype. The chain uses TRBV5-1 and TRBJ2-3, with a possible D match to TRBD1 (6 bases). Germline V gene data show CDR1 as SGHRS and CDR2 as YFSETQ. Trimming took off 5 bases at V and 6 bases at J, with 16 bases between the two ends. The CDR3 is 14 residues long. CDR3 protein: CASSPVQGSDTQYF. DNA of the CDR3: TGCGCCAGCAGTCCCGTCCAGGGGTCGGATACGCAGTATTTT.

The chain employs TRBV28 and TRBJ2-1; TRBD2 agrees at 9 bases. Germline V gene sequence: CDR1 MDHEN, CDR2 SYDVKM. The CDR3 is 15 amino acids. The V segment lost 5 bases and the J segment 7 bases; nucleotides outside the gene matches: 9. CDR3 DNA: TGTGCCAGCAGTCCGGGAGGACTAGCGAGAAATGAGCAGTTCTTC. It specifies CASSPGGLARNEQFF.

The genes are TRBV28 and TRBJ2-7; 7 nucleotides agree with TRBD1. The CDR3 length is 15 residues. CDR1 is MDHEN, CDR2 SYDVKM, per germline. With 3 bases clipped from V and 0 bases from J, the junction kept 5 bases outside the gene matches. CDR3 sequence: CASSFGTASSYEQYF. CDR3 DNA sequence: TGTGCCAGCAGTTTCGGGACAGCAAGCTCCTACGAGCAGTACTTC.

In its sample, this clonotype was seen a few times. The V gene is TRBV20-1, the J gene TRBJ2-7; no reliable D call. Deletions cut 3 bases from V and 2 bases from J, with 8 bases between. This CDR3 region has 12 residues. Germline assignment: CDR1 DFQATT and CDR2 SNEGSKA (reference sequence). The CDR3 loop reads CSARQEPYEQYF. CDR3 in DNA: TGCAGTGCTAGGCAGGAGCCCTACGAGCAGTACTTC.

Ten or more counts support this clonotype. This rearrangement joins TRBV5-1 to TRBJ1-4; no definite D call. V dropped 2 bases and J dropped 8 bases, with 10 bases sitting between them. Germline CDR1 and CDR2: SGHRS and YFSETQ. The CDR3 is 13 amino acids. The CDR3 coding sequence is TGCGCCAGCAGCTTTGGAGCTGGGGAAAAACTGTTTTTT. Translation: CASSFGAGEKLFF.

V and J are TRBV29-1 and TRBJ2-5, with TRBD2 matching 9 bases. V trimming: 3 bases; J trimming: 5 bases; junction bases outside the gene matches: 7. The CDR3 length is 14 residues. Germline V gene sequence: CDR1 SQVTM, CDR2 ANQGSEA. The CDR3 loop is CSVDGASGVETQYF. In DNA form, the CDR3 reads TGCAGCGTTGACGGGGCTAGCGGGGTGGAGACCCAGTACTTC.

The rearrangement uses TRBV10-1 and TRBJ2-2; perhaps TRBD2 as D (6 bases). Trimming left V 3 bases short and J 6 bases short, with 14 bases between. Germline loops: CDR1 WNHNN, CDR2 SYGVQD (reference sequence). The CDR3 runs 15 residues. CDR3 DNA: TGCGCCAGCAGTGACGGGAACAAGCGGGCCGGGGAGCTGTTTTTT. Its translation: CASSDGNKRAGELFF.

The CDR3 sequence: CSAPPAGTFTDTQYF. DNA of the CDR3: TGCAGTGCCCCACCGGCCGGGACATTCACAGATACGCAGTATTTT. The rearrangement joins TRBV20-1 to TRBJ2-3, with D perhaps matching TRBD1 (6 bases). CDR3 length: 15 amino acids. Between the trimmed V and J ends, which lost 6 bases and 2 bases, there was a span of 18 bases. Germline CDR1 is DFQATT and CDR2 is SNEGSKA (reference sequence).

A few counts support this clonotype. The V call is TRBV7-3, the J call TRBJ1-1; 7 bases map to TRBD1. The CDR3 runs 14 residues. The germline CDR1 and CDR2 sequences are SGHTA and FQGTGA. V trimming: 4 bases; J trimming: 5 bases; junction bases outside the gene matches: 7. The CDR3 bases are TGTGCCAGCAGCTCTCAGGGGGGACAGACTGAAGCTTTCTTT. It translates to CASSSQGGQTEAFF. The full variable domain, its missing parts supplied by reference TRBV7-3 and TRBJ1-1, is GAGVSQTPSNKVTEKGKYVELRCDPISGHTALYWYRQSLGQGPEFLIYFQGTGAADDSGLPNDRFFAVRPEGSVSTLKIQRTERGDSAVYLCASSSQGGQTEAFFGQGTRLTVV.

The V gene is TRBV28, the J gene TRBJ2-1, with D unclear. V shed 3 bases and J shed 5 bases, with 11 bases lying between them. Germline CDR1 MDHEN, CDR2 SYDVKM. This CDR3 comprises 14 residues. CDR3 DNA sequence: TGTGCCAGCAGTTTCCTTCTTAGAAACAATGAGCAGTTCTTC. Amino acid sequence: CASSFLLRNNEQFF.

This chain joins TRBV20-1 and TRBJ2-1; either TRBD1 or TRBD2 may supply D (5 bases each). From germline, CDR1 is DFQATT and CDR2 SNEGSKA (reference sequence). The V end lost 1 base, the J end lost 0 bases, and 7 bases lay between the germline ends. The CDR3 has 14 residues. CDR3 nucleotides: TGCAGTGCTAGAGGGGGGACCTCCTACAATGAGCAGTTCTTC. Translated, it gives CSARGGTSYNEQFF.

There are many counts of this clonotype. The chain links TRBV4-1 to TRBJ2-2; the match to TRBD1 covers 7 bases. The CDR3 extends over 18 amino acids. The junction had 17 bases not matched to a gene; V was cut back by 4 bases and J by 6 bases. From germline, CDR1 is MGHRA and CDR2 YSYEKL. The CDR3 sequence is CASSPEGGQFFTAGELFF. CDR3 nucleotides: TGCGCCAGCAGCCCCGAAGGGGGACAGTTTTTCACAGCCGGGGAGCTGTTTTTT.